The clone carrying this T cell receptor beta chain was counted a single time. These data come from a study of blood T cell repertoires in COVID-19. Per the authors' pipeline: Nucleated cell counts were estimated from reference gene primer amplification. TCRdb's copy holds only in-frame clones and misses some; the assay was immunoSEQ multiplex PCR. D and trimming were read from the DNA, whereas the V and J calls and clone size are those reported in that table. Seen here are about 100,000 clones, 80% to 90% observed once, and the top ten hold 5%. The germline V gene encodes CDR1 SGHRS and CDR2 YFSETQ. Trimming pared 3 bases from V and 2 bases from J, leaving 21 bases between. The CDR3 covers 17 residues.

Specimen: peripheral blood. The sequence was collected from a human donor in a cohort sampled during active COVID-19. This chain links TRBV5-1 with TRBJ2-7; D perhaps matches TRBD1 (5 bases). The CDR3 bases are TGCGCCAGCAGCTGGCGGTCGGACACCTTGAGACCCTACGAGCAGTACTTC. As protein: CASSWRSDTLRPYEQYF.